This T cell receptor (beta chain) stems from a study of blood T cells in healthy people across ages. Donor samples were obtained from healthy Caucasian individuals from Russia, aged about 6 to 95. Every sample yielded at least 6 million isolated PBMCs. For the second PCR, which ran for roughly 7 to 11 cycles, a sample-barcoded 5' primer and a J-beta primer mix were used. TCRdb processed the 5' RACE reads anew with MiXCR; each CDR3 protein has one entry. The sample records around 780,000 distinct CDR3 sequences, around a quarter being singletons. The CDR3 spans 13 residues. The germline gives CDR1 SQVTM, CDR2 ANQGSEA. V lost 0 bases to trimming and J lost 16 bases; unmatched junction nucleotides: 9. This sample was shared with a second study, whose subject was T cells of mothers and their children. That paper notes: Several children, together with their three healthy Caucasian mothers, made up the donors.

This sequence joins TRBV29-1 and TRBJ1-6; 7 nucleotides line up with TRBD1. Sequencing was performed on blood. The receptor was derived from a boy aged 5-17 years in good health. The CDR3 nucleotides read TGCAGCGTTGAAGATCAGGGGGAGCGAAGTCTCCACTTT. Translation: CSVEDQGERSLHF.